A single sample is the source of the 14 T cell receptor beta chains below, sequenced in a study of metastatic and nonmetastatic thyroid tumors. No patient received treatment before thyroid surgery. Using MiXCR, TCRdb re-called clones from the PCR reads. The table shows roughly 30,000 clones, with around 30% occurring only once. Sequences were obtained from blood. The receptors stem from a female donor with papillary thyroid cancer or a benign thyroid nodule (not recorded which). Some clones in this sample may be carry-over from other donors' samples.

The sample holds many counts of this clone. The chain combines TRBV6-2 or TRBV6-3 with TRBJ2-1; D is perhaps TRBD2 (5 bases). Germline V lookup: CDR1 MNHEY, CDR2 SVGEGT. The CDR3 length is 13 residues. V was trimmed by 7 bases and J by 6 bases, leaving 13 bases between them. CDR3 amino acids: CASIGSRGNEQFF. The CDR3 coding sequence is TGTGCCAGCATAGGGAGCCGGGGCAATGAGCAGTTCTTC.

The rearrangement links TRBV11-2 to TRBJ1-4; D perhaps matches TRBD1 (5 bases). The CDR3 has 17 amino acids. CDR1 and CDR2 (germline): SGHAT, FQNNGV. V was trimmed by 1 base and J by 0 bases, leaving 12 bases between them. The CDR3 region has the DNA TGTGCCAGCAGCTTAGTGACAGTGGTTGCAACTAATGAAAAACTGTTTTTT. Translation: CASSLVTVVATNEKLFF.

CDR3 amino acids: CASSVAGTVAGVYNEQFF. Written as DNA, the CDR3 is TGTGCCAGCAGCGTAGCGGGTACGGTGGCAGGGGTGTACAATGAGCAGTTCTTC. The V gene is TRBV9, the J gene TRBJ2-1, with a tentative D call TRBD1 (6 bases). The CDR3 sequence is 18 residues long. The germline V gene encodes CDR1 SGDLS and CDR2 YYNGEE. Between the trimmed V and J ends, which lost 0 bases and 4 bases, there was a span of 20 bases.

This clone was counted between two and nine times. Given the absence of the conserved phenylalanine or tryptophan at the CDR3 end, a read error is likely. This sequence joins TRBV15 and TRBJ1-1; D remains unclear. The CDR3 is 14 amino acids. V was trimmed by 0 bases and J by 4 bases, leaving 9 bases between them. Per germline, CDR1 LNHNV and CDR2 YYDKDF (reference sequence). CDR3 sequence reads: CATSRDSAGTEAFI. For the CDR3, the DNA is TGTGCCACCAGCAGAGATTCCGCAGGCACTGAAGCTTTCATA.

CDR3 amino acids: CASSSPTQLTSGWEVEQFF. The CDR3 DNA is TGTGCCAGCAGTTCTCCAACCCAATTGACTAGCGGGTGGGAAGTGGAGCAGTTCTTC. The chain recombines TRBV6-2 or TRBV6-3 with TRBJ2-1; 10 bases are a match to TRBD2. The CDR3 is made up of 19 amino acids. The V gene's germline CDR1 is MNHEY and CDR2 SVGEGT. V lost 4 bases to trimming and J lost 10 bases; unmatched junction nucleotides: 22.

This clone occurred a few times. The chain uses TRBV30 and TRBJ1-3, with unresolved D. CDR1 is GTSNPN and CDR2 is SVGIG in the germline V gene (reference sequence). The CDR3 length is 16 residues. The V end was cut by 0 bases, the J end by 2 bases, with 14 bases between. The CDR3: CAWSVNFWGAGNTIYF. As DNA, the CDR3 is TGTGCCTGGAGTGTAAACTTTTGGGGTGCTGGAAACACCATATATTTT. The full variable domain, completed using reference TRBV30 and TRBJ1-3, is SQTIHQWPATLVQPVGSPLSLECTVEGTSNPNLYWYRQAAGRGLQLLFYSVGIGQISSEVPQNLSASRPQDRQFILSSKKLLLSDSGFYLCAWSVNFWGAGNTIYFGEGSWLTVV.

This clone was seen repeatedly, ten times or more. The chain recombines TRBV7-8 with TRBJ1-6, with D unclear. Between the trimmed V and J ends, which lost 2 bases and 6 bases, there was a span of 5 bases. CDR1 is SGHVS and CDR2 is FQNEAQ in the germline V gene. The CDR3 is made up of 13 amino acids. The CDR3 sequence is CASSLQTNSPLHF. The CDR3 DNA sequence: TGTGCCAGCAGCTTACAGACTAATTCACCCCTCCACTTT. The full variable domain, its missing parts supplied by reference TRBV7-8 and TRBJ1-6, is GAGVSQSPRYKVAKRGQDVALRCDPISGHVSLFWYQQALGQGPEFLTYFQNEAQLDKSGLPSDRFFAERPEGSVSTLKIQRTQQEDSAVYLCASSLQTNSPLHFGNGTRLTVT.

Turning to this clone: The junction differs from germline at one of its ends, possibly a read error. Other DNA sequences in this sample translate to the same CDR3. The chain combines TRBV28 with TRBJ2-6; tentatively, D is TRBD1 (5 bases). Looked up from germline, CDR1 is MDHEN and CDR2 is SYDVKM. The CDR3 is 16 amino acids. The CDR3 reads CASSPLQISGANVLTF. The DNA of the CDR3 is TGTGCCAGCAGTCCCCTACAGATATCTGGGGCCAACGTACTGACTTTC. Supplemented by reference TRBV28 and TRBJ2-6, the full variable domain reads DVKVTQSSRYLVKRTGEKVFLECVQDMDHENMFWYRQDPGLGLRLIYFSYDVKMKEKGDIPEGYSVSREKKERFSLILESASTNQTSMYLCASSPLQISGANVLTFGAGSRLTVL.

As concerns this clone: This could be a read error, since a much larger clone is one nucleotide away. The chain recombines TRBV3-1 with TRBJ2-5; D is unresolved. The germline V gene encodes CDR1 LGHDT and CDR2 YNNKEL (reference sequence). The CDR3 totals 13 residues. Trimming pared 5 bases from V and 1 base from J, leaving 8 bases between. As DNA, the CDR3 is TGTGCCAGCAGCAAAGTCCCCCAAGAGACCCAGTACTTC. It codes for CASSKVPQETQYF.

This clone is labeled as medium-sized. The chain recombines TRBV7-2 with TRBJ2-7, with 9 nucleotides matching TRBD1. J lost 5 bases, V lost 2 bases, and 7 bases had no gene match. The length of the CDR3 is 15 residues. The germline V gene encodes CDR1 SGHTA and CDR2 FQGNSA. CDR3 sequence (DNA): TGTGCCAGCAGCTTATCCGGGACAGGGCCCGACGAGCAGTACTTC. Its translation is CASSLSGTGPDEQYF.

The chain links TRBV20-1 to TRBJ2-1; D is perhaps TRBD2 (6 bases). Germline V CDR1 and CDR2: DFQATT, SNEGSKA (reference sequence). Trimming left V 7 bases short and J 0 bases short, with 16 bases between. The CDR3 sequence is 15 residues long. CDR3 in amino acids: CSVNPGDSSYNEQFF. CDR3 DNA sequence: TGCAGTGTTAATCCGGGAGACAGCTCCTACAATGAGCAGTTCTTC.

This clone occurred many times. The chain uses TRBV7-2 and TRBJ2-3, with TRBD2 identical over 11 bases. Germline CDR1 SGHTA, CDR2 FQGNSA. This CDR3 region has 17 residues. With 2 bases clipped from V and 2 bases from J, the junction kept 6 bases outside the gene matches. The chain's CDR3 is CASSLPGTSGYTDTQYF. The CDR3 region has the DNA TGTGCCAGCAGCTTACCGGGGACTAGCGGTTACACAGATACGCAGTATTTT. The entire variable domain, with the rest obtained from reference TRBV7-2 and TRBJ2-3, is as follows: GAGVSQSPSNKVTEKGKDVELRCDPISGHTALYWYRQSLGQGLEFLIYFQGNSAPDKSGLPSDRFSAERTGGSVSTLTIQRTQQEDSAVYLCASSLPGTSGYTDTQYFGPGTRLTVL.

The rearrangement joins TRBV27 to TRBJ2-1; the D is unclear. V was shortened by 5 bases and J by 0 bases, with 8 bases between the two germline ends. The CDR3 length is 14 residues. Germline-derived CDR1 and CDR2 are MNHEY and SMNVEV (reference sequence). The CDR3 region has the DNA TGTGCCAGCAGTGTCGCAAGCTCCTACAATGAGCAGTTCTTC. Translated, it gives CASSVASSYNEQFF.

This clone occurred many times. The chain carries TRBV11-2 and TRBJ2-1, with D tentatively TRBD1 or TRBD2 (5 bases each). V shed 0 bases and J shed 9 bases, with 12 bases lying between them. Germline CDR1 reads SGHAT; CDR2 reads FQNNGV. The CDR3 runs to 14 residues. This CDR3 is CASSLDPNGGEQFF. The CDR3 nucleotides read TGTGCCAGCAGCTTAGACCCAAATGGGGGTGAGCAGTTCTTC.